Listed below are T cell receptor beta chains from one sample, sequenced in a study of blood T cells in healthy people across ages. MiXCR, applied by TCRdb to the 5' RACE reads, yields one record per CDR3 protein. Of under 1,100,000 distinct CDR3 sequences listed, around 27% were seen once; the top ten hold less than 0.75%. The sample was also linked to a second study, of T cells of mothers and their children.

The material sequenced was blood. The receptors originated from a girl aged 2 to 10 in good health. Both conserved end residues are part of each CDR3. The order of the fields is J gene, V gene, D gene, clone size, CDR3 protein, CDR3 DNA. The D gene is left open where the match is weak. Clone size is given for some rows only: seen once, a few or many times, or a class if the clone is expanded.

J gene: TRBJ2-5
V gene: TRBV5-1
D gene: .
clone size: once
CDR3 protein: CASSTQGGGEETQYF
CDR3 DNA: TGCGCCAGCAGCACTCAAGGAGGCGGCGAAGAGACCCAGTACTTC

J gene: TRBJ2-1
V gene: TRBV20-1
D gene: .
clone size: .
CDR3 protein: CSATPPLLSSYNEQFF
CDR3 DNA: TGCAGTGCCACACCCCCACTCCTCAGCTCCTACAATGAGCAGTTCTTC

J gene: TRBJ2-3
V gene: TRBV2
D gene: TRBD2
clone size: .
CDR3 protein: CASSEPGTSGDSTDTQYF
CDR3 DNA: TGTGCCAGCAGTGAACCGGGGACTAGCGGGGACAGCACAGATACGCAGTATTTT

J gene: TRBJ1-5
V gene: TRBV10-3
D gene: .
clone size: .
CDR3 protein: CAMGAGNSNQPQHF
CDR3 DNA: TGTGCCATGGGGGCAGGGAACAGCAATCAGCCCCAGCATTTT

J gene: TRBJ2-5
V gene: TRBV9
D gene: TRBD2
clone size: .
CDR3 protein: CASSDGMIAGGETQYF
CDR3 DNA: TGTGCCAGCAGCGACGGAATGATAGCGGGGGGGGAGACCCAGTACTTC

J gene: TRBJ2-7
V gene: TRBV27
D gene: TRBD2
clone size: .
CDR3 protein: CASSTGGQEQYF
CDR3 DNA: TGTGCCAGCTCGACGGGGGGGCAAGAGCAGTACTTC

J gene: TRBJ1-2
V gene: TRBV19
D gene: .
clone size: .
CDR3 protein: CASSAGTLNGYTF
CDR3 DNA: TGTGCCAGTAGTGCCGGGACCCTGAATGGCTACACCTTC

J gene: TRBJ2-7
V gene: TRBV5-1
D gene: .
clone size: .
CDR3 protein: CASRDGRGTYEQYF
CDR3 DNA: TGCGCCAGCAGAGATGGGCGCGGAACCTACGAGCAGTACTTC

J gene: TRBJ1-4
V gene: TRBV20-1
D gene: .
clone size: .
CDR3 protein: CSARARRASEKLFF
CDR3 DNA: TGCAGTGCTAGAGCTAGACGGGCCTCGGAAAAACTGTTTTTT

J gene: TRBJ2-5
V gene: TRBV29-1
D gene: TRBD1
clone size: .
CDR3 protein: CSVERGRGETQYF
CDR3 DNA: TGCAGCGTTGAGAGGGGGCGCGGAGAGACCCAGTACTTC